A single T cell receptor beta chain is shown here with its context. The authors made TCR beta cDNA libraries by 5'RACE template switching. This switching added a universal primer site and UMIs. TCRdb re-called the 5' RACE reads; one entry per CDR3 protein, DNA not given. Its listing shows some 300,000 distinct CDR3 sequences. This entry comes from a study of T cells expressing NK-cell markers. The CDR3 has 19 residues. CDR1 is SGHRS, CDR2 YFSETQ, per germline. This chain uses TRBV5-1 with TRBJ2-2; TCRdb's D gene call, TRBD2, goes unchecked for lack of DNA. This sequence originates from a man between 18 and 35 years old in good health. The specimen was blood T cells: a sorted CD56 or NKG2C T cell subset, CD4+ or CD8+ T cells, or bulk PBMC T cells (not recorded which). The CDR3 is CASSGPPLSSGRNTGELFF.